Reported below is one T cell receptor beta chain. No antigen is known for it. The sample holds no much larger clone one base away, and base qualities are not on file. The record originates from a study of blood T cell repertoires in COVID-19 (dated by TCRdb to 2018 to 2020). Study-level background: Collaborator samples came from the United States, Italy and Spain and covered acute and convalescent phases of COVID-19. The prospective study material was composed of cDNA or gDNA derived from T cells, B-cell-depleted T cells, or PBMCs. Deeply sampled blood TCRbeta repertoires from subjects exposed to, actively infected with, or recovered from COVID-19 were included in the dataset. The repertoires were released in a freely available public database intended as a resource for research on the immune response to SARS-CoV-2. The samples were drawn from two sources: the first 160 participants of the ongoing ImmuneRACE study, and some 1,300 subjects contributed by 6 global collaborators. Sample metadata almost always included a de-identified subject ID, COVID-19 status, age in years and sex. Where HLA class I and class II types were available, the types were taken from metadata supplied by the sample provider, not from assay-based typing. Overall study outcomes, separate from this receptor: How much clinical and demographic metadata was included differed by source and by participant, and the metadata was provided uncurated.

V is clipped by 10 bases and J by 6 bases, and the sequence between their germline boundaries is 22 bases long. The CDR3 holds 14 amino acids from the cysteine to the phenylalanine. Only the CDR3 DNA stays, 42 bases, in frame from base 1. CDR1 and CDR2 (MNHEY, SMNVEV) derive from the germline V gene (reference sequence). The immunoSEQ Assay, a bias-controlled multiplex PCR, was used to amplify TCRbeta CDR3 regions from genomic DNA. The original pipeline was this. The number of nucleated cells in each sample was estimated by amplification of reference gene primers within the assay. To quantify the absolute abundance of each unique TCRbeta CDR3 rearrangement, sequence reads were collapsed and filtered. Productive Simpson clonality was computed per sample as the square root of Simpson's diversity index over productive rearrangements. This immuneACCESS table, as held by TCRdb, lists in-frame sequences with V and J called but not all clones. Of the missing ones, under half trace to an unresolved V gene in checked studies; the others have no known cause. The D gene and trimming were derived from the DNA, and the V and J assignments and clone size from that table. In all, the sample holds more than 110,000 clones, and 82% of those were seen once. The ten largest clones take up about 4% of the sample.

Each collaborating institution followed its own protocols to collect whole blood in K2EDTA tubes. Collaborator samples were shipped for TCRbeta analysis as frozen whole blood, isolated PBMCs, or DNA extracted from either sample type. The TCR originated in a woman at least 80 years old with acute or convalescent COVID-19. The sequenced sample consisted of peripheral blood. The chain is made from TRBV27 and TRBJ2-7; TRBD1 could be the D gene, as 7 bases match. The sequenced DNA: TGTGCCACGCGAGGGACAGCGGGCCTGGGCGAGCAGTACTTC. This codes for CATRGTAGLGEQYF.